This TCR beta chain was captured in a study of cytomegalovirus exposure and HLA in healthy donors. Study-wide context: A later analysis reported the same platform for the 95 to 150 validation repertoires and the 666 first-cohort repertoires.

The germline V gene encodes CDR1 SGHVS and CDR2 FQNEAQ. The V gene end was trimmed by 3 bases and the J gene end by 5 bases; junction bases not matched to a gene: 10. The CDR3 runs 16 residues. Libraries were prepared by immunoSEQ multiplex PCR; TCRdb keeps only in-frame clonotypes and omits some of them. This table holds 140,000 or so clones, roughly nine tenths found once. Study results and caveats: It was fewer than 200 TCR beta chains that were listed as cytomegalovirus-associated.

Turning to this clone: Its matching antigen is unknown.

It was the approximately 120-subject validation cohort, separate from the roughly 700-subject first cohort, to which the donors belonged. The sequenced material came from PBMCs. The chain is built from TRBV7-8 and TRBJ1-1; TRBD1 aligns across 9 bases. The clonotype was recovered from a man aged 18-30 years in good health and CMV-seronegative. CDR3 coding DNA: TGTGCCAGCAGCTTTAAGGACAGGGGCCCTAGGACTGAAGCTTTCTTT. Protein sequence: CASSFKDRGPRTEAFF.